These 21 T cell receptor beta chains originate from one sample sequenced in a study of control samples from healthy donors and cancer patients. The repertoire was sequenced with immunoSEQ multiplex PCR; TCRdb's copy has only in-frame clones and lacks some. The table has under 65,000 clones, 75% to 95% seen once; the top ten hold about 0.99%. Sequencing used PBMCs. These receptor sequences come from a man aged 25-40 years with colorectal cancer.

The J gene is TRBJ1-1, the V gene TRBV30, with a weak D call TRBD1 (5 bases). The germline V gene has CDR1 GTSNPN and CDR2 SVGIG (reference sequence). The CDR3 length is 11 residues. Trimming cost V 2 bases and J 11 bases, with 12 bases left between them. Written as DNA, the CDR3 is TGTGCCTGGAGTTTGGGGGTTGGCGCTTTCTTT. It is translated as CAWSLGVGAFF.

This clone was seen once. The chain combines TRBV9 with TRBJ1-2, with D hard to call. This CDR3 contains 14 residues. Germline-derived CDR1 and CDR2 are SGDLS and YYNGEE. The V end lost 0 bases, the J end lost 8 bases, and 14 bases lay between the germline ends. CDR3 nucleotide sequence: TGTGCCAGCAGCGTAGTAGCCGGGTTCCGCGGCTACACCTTC. As protein: CASSVVAGFRGYTF.

This sequence joins TRBV6-1 and TRBJ1-4; 8 bases are a match to TRBD1. Germline-derived CDR1 and CDR2 are MNHNS and SASEGT. Losses at the gene ends were 6 bases for V and 5 bases for J; bases not matched to a gene: 8. The CDR3 spans 15 residues. The CDR3 DNA reads TGTGCCAGCAGAACATACGGACAGGGAAATGAAAAACTGTTTTTT. Residues: CASRTYGQGNEKLFF.

The CDR3, as DNA: TGTGCCAGCAGCTTGATCCGGGGGCACCATGGCTACACCTTC. As protein: CASSLIRGHHGYTF. The chain employs TRBV5-4 and TRBJ1-2, with D perhaps TRBD1 (6 bases). This CDR3 is 14 amino acids long. Trimming removed 1 base at V and 6 bases at J, with 13 bases between. Germline lookup yields CDR1 SGHNT and CDR2 YYREEE (reference sequence).

This clone has just one count. The genes are TRBV7-2 and TRBJ2-2; D unclear. Germline lookup yields CDR1 SGHTA and CDR2 FQGNSA. This CDR3 has 15 residues. Between the trimmed V and J ends, which lost 1 base and 0 bases, there was a span of 6 bases. In nucleotides, the CDR3 is TGTGCCAGCAGCTTAGGCAGGACGAACACCGGGGAGCTGTTTTTT. Translation gives CASSLGRTNTGELFF.

This clone showed up just once. J is TRBJ1-6 and V is TRBV7-2, with a tentative D call TRBD1 (6 bases). Germline loops: CDR1 SGHTA, CDR2 FQGNSA. This CDR3 has 16 residues. Trimming stripped 5 bases from V and 1 base from J, with 12 bases between. In DNA, the CDR3 is TGTGCCAGCAGCAAACAGGGTGGGTCCTATAATTCACCCCTCCACTTT. Translating it yields CASSKQGGSYNSPLHF.

V is TRBV18 and J is TRBJ2-3; 13 nucleotides match TRBD2. V lost 2 bases to trimming and J lost 2 bases; unmatched junction nucleotides: 13. The CDR3 spans 20 residues. CDR1 and CDR2 from the germline V gene are KGHSH and LQKENI. CDR3 in amino acids: CASSPTGLAGLSLNTDTQYF. CDR3 in DNA: TGTGCCAGCTCACCAACGGGACTAGCGGGGCTTTCACTTAACACAGATACGCAGTATTTT.

This clone was counted a few times. The chain is built from TRBV15 and TRBJ1-5; D possibly corresponds to TRBD1 (6 bases). V was trimmed by 0 bases and J by 6 bases, leaving 12 bases between them. Germline V lookup: CDR1 LNHNV, CDR2 YYDKDF (reference sequence). This CDR3 is 15 amino acids long. The CDR3 coding sequence is TGTGCCACCAGCAGAGAGGGGACACAAACTCAGCCCCAGCATTTT. Encoded protein: CATSREGTQTQPQHF. The whole variable domain, filled in from reference TRBV15 and TRBJ1-5, reads DAMVIQNPRYQVTQFGKPVTLSCSQTLNHNVMYWYQQKSSQAPKLLFHYYDKDFNNEADTPDNFQSRRPNTSFCFLDIRSPGLGDTAMYLCATSREGTQTQPQHFGDGTRLSIL.

The chain employs TRBV10-1 and TRBJ1-2; 8 nucleotides line up with TRBD1. This CDR3 contains 15 residues. Trimming at V came to 3 bases and at J to 4 bases, leaving 7 bases not matched to a gene. Germline lookup yields CDR1 WNHNN and CDR2 SYGVQD (reference sequence). CDR3 region: CASSEGRGRIYGYTF. CDR3 DNA: TGCGCCAGCAGTGAAGGCAGGGGGCGTATCTATGGCTACACCTTC.

The J gene is TRBJ1-4, the V gene TRBV2, with a weak D call TRBD1 (6 bases). Germline V lookup: CDR1 SNHLY, CDR2 FYNNEI. The CDR3 has 15 residues. Trimming shortened V by 5 bases and J by 3 bases, and 13 bases separated the two germline ends. The CDR3 loop reads CASSRQQGPNEKLFF. Written as DNA, the CDR3 is TGTGCCAGCAGTAGACAACAGGGCCCTAATGAAAAACTGTTTTTT.

The J gene is TRBJ1-6, the V gene TRBV6-6; possibly TRBD1 for D (5 bases). From germline, CDR1 is MNHNY and CDR2 SVGAGI (reference sequence). CDR3 size: 15 residues. Trimming cost V 5 bases and J 5 bases, with 13 bases left between them. Written as DNA, the CDR3 is TGTGCCAGCAGTCGATACAGGAATAATAATTCACCCCTCCACTTT. Translated: CASSRYRNNNSPLHF.

The chain has TRBV7-9 and TRBJ2-5, with TRBD1 identical over 8 bases. The CDR3 length is 14 residues. In germline, CDR1 is SEHNR, CDR2 FQNEAQ (reference sequence). Losses at the gene ends were 3 bases for V and 4 bases for J; bases not matched to a gene: 4. CDR3: CASSFYGQGETQYF. CDR3 in DNA: TGTGCCAGCAGCTTTTATGGACAGGGAGAGACCCAGTACTTC.

This chain joins TRBV5-1 and TRBJ2-7; a possible D gene is TRBD1 (6 bases). CDR3 length equals 15 residues. V lost 4 bases and J 0 bases, leaving 14 bases between the germline ends. Germline V gives CDR1 SGHRS, CDR2 YFSETQ. This chain's CDR3 is CASSQGTTTSYEQYF. The CDR3, as DNA: TGCGCCAGCAGCCAAGGGACAACCACCTCCTACGAGCAGTACTTC.

V usage is TRBV19 and J usage is TRBJ2-3; D assignment may be TRBD1 or TRBD2 (5 bases each). The ends were cut back, 3 bases at V and 3 bases at J, with 16 bases in the middle. CDR1 and CDR2 (germline): LNHDA, SQIVND (reference sequence). The CDR3 is 16 residues long. The CDR3 reads CASSMAPQGGTDTQYF. For the CDR3, the DNA is TGTGCCAGTAGTATGGCCCCTCAGGGCGGGACAGATACGCAGTATTTT.

The chain employs TRBV5-5 and TRBJ2-5; TRBD2 agrees at 13 bases. V dropped 2 bases and J dropped 5; count of bases not matched to a gene: 15. Germline V CDR1 and CDR2: SGHKS, YYEKEE (reference sequence). This CDR3 is 19 amino acids long. The CDR3 is CASSFPRTSGGGRAETQYF. Written as DNA, the CDR3 is TGTGCCAGCAGCTTTCCTCGGACTAGCGGGGGAGGGCGGGCGGAGACCCAGTACTTC.

This clone is a singleton in its sample. V usage is TRBV6-2 or TRBV6-3 and J usage is TRBJ2-5; D is ambiguous. The CDR3 is 12 residues long. Trimming left V 1 base short and J 5 bases short, with 5 bases between. Germline V CDR1 and CDR2: MNHEY, SVGEGT. CDR3 region: CASSYFSETQYF. The CDR3 coding sequence is TGTGCCAGCAGTTACTTCTCGGAGACCCAGTACTTC.

This clone was observed once. This chain connects TRBV19 to TRBJ1-2; the match to TRBD1 covers 9 bases. CDR1 LNHDA and CDR2 SQIVND come from the germline V gene (reference sequence). There are 14 residues in the CDR3. V lost 8 bases to trimming and J lost 1 base; unmatched junction nucleotides: 5. CDR3 DNA: TGTGCCAGTTCCCCGGGACAGGGTAACTATGGCTACACCTTC. This encodes CASSPGQGNYGYTF. The full variable domain, rest sourced from reference TRBV19 and TRBJ1-2, is DGGITQSPKYLFRKEGQNVTLSCEQNLNHDAMYWYRQDPGQGLRLIYYSQIVNDFQKGDIAEGYSVSREKKESFPLTVTSAQKNPTAFYLCASSPGQGNYGYTFGSGTRLTVV.

The sample holds one count of this clone. The chain is built from TRBV6-2 or TRBV6-3 and TRBJ1-4; D is uncertain. Germline CDR1 and CDR2: MNHEY and SVGEGT. The ends were cut back, 6 bases at V and 8 bases at J, with 22 bases in the middle. The CDR3 runs 16 residues. The CDR3 loop is CASSFELQPSGEKLFF. CDR3 nucleotides: TGTGCCAGCAGCTTTGAACTACAGCCGTCGGGGGAAAAACTGTTTTTT.

This clone has only a few counts. The CDR3 loop reads CASSLVGLEKLFF. CDR3 DNA: TGTGCCAGCAGTTTAGTCGGGCTCGAAAAACTGTTTTTT. The gene calls are TRBV12-3 or TRBV12-4 and TRBJ1-4; D is unclear. The CDR3 has 13 residues. The V end was cut by 1 base, the J end by 8 bases, with 8 bases between.

CDR3 bases: TGTGCCAGTAGAGGGGGGGGACAGGCACGTAGCACAGATACGCAGTATTTT. Protein sequence: CASRGGGQARSTDTQYF. The chain links TRBV19 to TRBJ2-3; D possibly corresponds to TRBD1 (8 bases). Germline V gene sequence: CDR1 LNHDA, CDR2 SQIVND (reference sequence). V was shortened by 6 bases and J by 0 bases, with 19 bases between the two germline ends. The CDR3 loop spans 17 amino acids.

The J gene is TRBJ1-2, the V gene TRBV27, with 9 bases fitting TRBD1. The CDR3 is made up of 14 amino acids. V shed 3 bases, J shed 8 bases, and the junction held 7 bases outside the gene matches. Germline V lookup: CDR1 MNHEY, CDR2 SMNVEV (reference sequence). CDR3 in amino acids: CASSFLGQGQGYTF. The CDR3 DNA reads TGTGCCAGCAGTTTCCTGGGACAGGGACAAGGCTACACCTTC.